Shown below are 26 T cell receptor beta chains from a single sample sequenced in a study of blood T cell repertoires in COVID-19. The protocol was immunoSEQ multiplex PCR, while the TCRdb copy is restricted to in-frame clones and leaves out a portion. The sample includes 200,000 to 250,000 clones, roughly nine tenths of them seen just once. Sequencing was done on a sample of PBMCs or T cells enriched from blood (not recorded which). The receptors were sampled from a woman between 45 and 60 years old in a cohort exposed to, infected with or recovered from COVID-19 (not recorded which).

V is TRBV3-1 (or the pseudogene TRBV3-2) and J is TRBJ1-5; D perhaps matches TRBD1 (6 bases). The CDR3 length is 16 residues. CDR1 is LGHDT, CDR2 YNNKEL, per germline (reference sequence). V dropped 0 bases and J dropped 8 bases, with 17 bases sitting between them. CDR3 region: CASSQDPTRGAEPQHF. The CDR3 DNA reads TGTGCCAGCAGCCAAGATCCAACTCGGGGGGCTGAGCCCCAGCATTTT.

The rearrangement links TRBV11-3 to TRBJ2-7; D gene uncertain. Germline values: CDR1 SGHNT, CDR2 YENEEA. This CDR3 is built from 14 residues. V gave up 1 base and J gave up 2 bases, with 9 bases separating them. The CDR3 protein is CASSLGEAPYEQYF. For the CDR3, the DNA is TGTGCCAGCAGCTTAGGAGAGGCCCCCTACGAGCAGTACTTC.

CDR3 in amino acids: CASSPGQPGNIQYF. The CDR3 coding sequence is TGTGCCAGCAGCCCGGGACAGCCCGGAAACATTCAGTACTTC. The J gene is TRBJ2-4, the V gene TRBV7-2, with 7 bases fitting TRBD1. The CDR3 has 14 residues. The germline V gene encodes CDR1 SGHTA and CDR2 FQGNSA. V shed 5 bases and J 6 bases; nucleotides not matched to a gene: 7.

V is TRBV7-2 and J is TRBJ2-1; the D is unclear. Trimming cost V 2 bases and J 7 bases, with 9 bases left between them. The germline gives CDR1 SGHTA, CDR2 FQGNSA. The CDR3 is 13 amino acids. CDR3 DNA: TGTGCCAGCAGCTTAACAGCCGAGAATGAGCAGTTCTTC. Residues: CASSLTAENEQFF.

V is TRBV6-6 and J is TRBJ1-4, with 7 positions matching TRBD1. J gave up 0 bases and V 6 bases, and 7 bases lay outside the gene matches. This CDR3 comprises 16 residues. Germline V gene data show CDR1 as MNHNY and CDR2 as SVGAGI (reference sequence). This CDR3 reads CASRFGTGATNEKLFF. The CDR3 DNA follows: TGTGCCAGCAGATTCGGCACAGGGGCAACTAATGAAAAACTGTTTTTT.

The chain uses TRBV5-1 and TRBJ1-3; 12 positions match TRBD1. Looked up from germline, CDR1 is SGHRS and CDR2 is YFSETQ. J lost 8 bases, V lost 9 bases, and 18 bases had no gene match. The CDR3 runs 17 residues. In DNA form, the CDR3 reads TGCGCCACATTAACCGGGACAGGGGGCTACTGGCAGGACACCATATATTTT. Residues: CATLTGTGGYWQDTIYF.

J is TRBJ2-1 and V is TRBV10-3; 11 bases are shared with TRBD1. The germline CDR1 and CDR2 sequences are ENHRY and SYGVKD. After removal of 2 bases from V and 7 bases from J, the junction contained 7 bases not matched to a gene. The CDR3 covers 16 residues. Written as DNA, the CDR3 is TGTGCCATCAGTGAGCGGGACAGGGGGTTTACAAATGAGCAGTTCTTC. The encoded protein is CAISERDRGFTNEQFF.

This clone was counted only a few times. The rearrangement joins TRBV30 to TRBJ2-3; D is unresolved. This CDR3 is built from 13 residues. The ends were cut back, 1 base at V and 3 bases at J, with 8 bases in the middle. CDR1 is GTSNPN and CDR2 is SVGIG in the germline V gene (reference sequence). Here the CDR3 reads CAWSGEVTDTQYF. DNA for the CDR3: TGTGCCTGGAGTGGAGAGGTTACAGATACGCAGTATTTT. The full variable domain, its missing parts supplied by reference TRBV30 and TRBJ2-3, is SQTIHQWPATLVQPVGSPLSLECTVEGTSNPNLYWYRQAAGRGLQLLFYSVGIGQISSEVPQNLSASRPQDRQFILSSKKLLLSDSGFYLCAWSGEVTDTQYFGPGTRLTVL.

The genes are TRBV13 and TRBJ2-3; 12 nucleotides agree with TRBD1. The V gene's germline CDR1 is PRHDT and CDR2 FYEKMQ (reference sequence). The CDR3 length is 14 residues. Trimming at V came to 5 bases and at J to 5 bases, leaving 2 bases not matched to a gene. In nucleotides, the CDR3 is TGTGCCAGCAGCGGGACAGGGGGCTTAGATACGCAGTATTTT. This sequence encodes CASSGTGGLDTQYF.

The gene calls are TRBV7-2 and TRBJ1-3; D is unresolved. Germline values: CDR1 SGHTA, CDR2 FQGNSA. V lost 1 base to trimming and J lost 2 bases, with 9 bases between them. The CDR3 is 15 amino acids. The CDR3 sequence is CASSLVSGTGNTIYF. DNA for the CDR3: TGTGCCAGCAGCTTAGTCTCGGGGACTGGAAACACCATATATTTT.

CDR3 bases: TGTGCCAGCAGCCACTCGGCGGCTAGAGGCGCCGAGACCCAGTACTTC. It encodes CASSHSAARGAETQYF. The rearrangement uses TRBV3-1 (or the pseudogene TRBV3-2) and TRBJ2-5, with D unresolved. There are 16 residues in the CDR3. Trimming left V 3 bases short and J 5 bases short, with 19 bases between. Germline V gene sequence: CDR1 LGHDT, CDR2 YNNKEL (reference sequence).

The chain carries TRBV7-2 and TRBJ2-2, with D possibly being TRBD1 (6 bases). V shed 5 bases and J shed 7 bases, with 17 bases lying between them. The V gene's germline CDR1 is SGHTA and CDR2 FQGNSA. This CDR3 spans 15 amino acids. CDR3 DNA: TGTGCCAGCAGCCAGGGTCTGGGGGCTATCGGGGAGCTGTTTTTT. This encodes CASSQGLGAIGELFF. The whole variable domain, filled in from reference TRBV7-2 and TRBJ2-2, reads GAGVSQSPSNKVTEKGKDVELRCDPISGHTALYWYRQSLGQGLEFLIYFQGNSAPDKSGLPSDRFSAERTGGSVSTLTIQRTQQEDSAVYLCASSQGLGAIGELFFGEGSRLTVL.

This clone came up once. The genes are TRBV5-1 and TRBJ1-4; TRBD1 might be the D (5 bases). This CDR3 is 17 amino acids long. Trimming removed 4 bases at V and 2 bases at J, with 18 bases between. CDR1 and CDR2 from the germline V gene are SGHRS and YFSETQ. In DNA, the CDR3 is TGCGCCAGCAGCCACGAACCAGGGACTCCGACTAATGAAAAACTGTTTTTT. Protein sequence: CASSHEPGTPTNEKLFF.

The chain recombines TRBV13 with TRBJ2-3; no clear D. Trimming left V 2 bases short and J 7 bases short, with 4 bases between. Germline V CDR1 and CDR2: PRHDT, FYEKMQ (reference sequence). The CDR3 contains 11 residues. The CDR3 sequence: CASSLLNTQYF. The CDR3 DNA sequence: TGTGCCAGCAGCTTACTTAATACGCAGTATTTT.

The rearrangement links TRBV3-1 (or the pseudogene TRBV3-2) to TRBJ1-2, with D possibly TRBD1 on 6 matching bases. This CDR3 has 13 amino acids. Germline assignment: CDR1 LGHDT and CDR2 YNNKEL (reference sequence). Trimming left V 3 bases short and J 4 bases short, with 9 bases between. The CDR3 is CASSHRDTYGYTF. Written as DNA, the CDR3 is TGTGCCAGCAGCCACCGGGACACCTATGGCTACACCTTC.

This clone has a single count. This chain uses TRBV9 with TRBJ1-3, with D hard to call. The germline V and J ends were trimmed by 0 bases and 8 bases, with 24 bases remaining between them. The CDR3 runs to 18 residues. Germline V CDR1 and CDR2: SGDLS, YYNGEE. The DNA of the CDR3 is TGTGCCAGCAGCGTAGCTCCGGCGGGAAGGGAGGGCGGCTACACCATATATTTT. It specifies CASSVAPAGREGGYTIYF. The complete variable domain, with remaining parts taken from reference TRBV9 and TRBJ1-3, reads DSGVTQTPKHLITATGQRVTLRCSPRSGDLSVYWYQQSLDQGLQFLIQYYNGEERAKGNILERFSAQQFPDLHSELNLSSLELGDSALYFCASSVAPAGREGGYTIYFGEGSWLTVV.

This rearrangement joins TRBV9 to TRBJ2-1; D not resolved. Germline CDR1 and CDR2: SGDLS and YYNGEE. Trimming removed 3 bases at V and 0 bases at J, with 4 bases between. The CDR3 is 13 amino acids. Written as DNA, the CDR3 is TGTGCCAGCAGCGCCGGCTCCTACAATGAGCAGTTCTTC. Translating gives CASSAGSYNEQFF.

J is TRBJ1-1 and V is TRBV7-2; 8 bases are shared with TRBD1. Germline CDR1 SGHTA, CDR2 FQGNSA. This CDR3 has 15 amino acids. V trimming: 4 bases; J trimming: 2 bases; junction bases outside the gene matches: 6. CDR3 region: CASSYQGALNTEAFF. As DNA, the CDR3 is TGTGCCAGCAGCTACCAGGGGGCGCTAAACACTGAAGCTTTCTTT.

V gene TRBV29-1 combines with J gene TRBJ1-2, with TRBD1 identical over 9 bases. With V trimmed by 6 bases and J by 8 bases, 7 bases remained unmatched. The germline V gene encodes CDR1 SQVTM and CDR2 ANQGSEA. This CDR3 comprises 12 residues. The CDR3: CSVGGQGRGYTF. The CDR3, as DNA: TGCAGCGTCGGGGGACAGGGCCGGGGCTACACCTTC.

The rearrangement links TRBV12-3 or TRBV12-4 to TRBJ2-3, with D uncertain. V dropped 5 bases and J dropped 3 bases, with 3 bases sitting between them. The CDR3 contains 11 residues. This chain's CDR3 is CASSQTDTQYF. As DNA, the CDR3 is TGTGCCAGCAGTCAGACAGATACGCAGTATTTT.

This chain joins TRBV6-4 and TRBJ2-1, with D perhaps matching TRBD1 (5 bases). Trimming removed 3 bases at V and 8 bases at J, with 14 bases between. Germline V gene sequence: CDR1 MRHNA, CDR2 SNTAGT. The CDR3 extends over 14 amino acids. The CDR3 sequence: CASSEGQGFDEQFF. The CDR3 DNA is TGTGCCAGCAGTGAGGGGCAGGGATTTGATGAGCAGTTCTTC.

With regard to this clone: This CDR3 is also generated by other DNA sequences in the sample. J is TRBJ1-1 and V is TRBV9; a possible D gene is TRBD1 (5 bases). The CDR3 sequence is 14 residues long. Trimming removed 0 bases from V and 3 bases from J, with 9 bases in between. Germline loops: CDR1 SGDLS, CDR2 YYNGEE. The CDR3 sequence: CASSVDGGYTEAFF. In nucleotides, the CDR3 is TGTGCCAGCAGCGTAGACGGGGGGTACACTGAAGCTTTCTTT. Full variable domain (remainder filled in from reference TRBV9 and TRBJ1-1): DSGVTQTPKHLITATGQRVTLRCSPRSGDLSVYWYQQSLDQGLQFLIQYYNGEERAKGNILERFSAQQFPDLHSELNLSSLELGDSALYFCASSVDGGYTEAFFGQGTRLTVV.

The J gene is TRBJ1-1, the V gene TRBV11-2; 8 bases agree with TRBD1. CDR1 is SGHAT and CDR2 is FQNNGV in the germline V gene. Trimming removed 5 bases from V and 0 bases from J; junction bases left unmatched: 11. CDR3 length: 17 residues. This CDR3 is CASSMTRQGIMNTEAFF. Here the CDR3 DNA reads TGTGCCAGCAGCATGACCCGACAGGGGATAATGAACACTGAAGCTTTCTTT. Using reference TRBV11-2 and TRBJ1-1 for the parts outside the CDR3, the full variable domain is EAGVAQSPRYKIIEKRQSVAFWCNPISGHATLYWYQQILGQGPKLLIQFQNNGVVDDSQLPKDRFSAERLKGVDSTLKIQPAKLEDSAVYLCASSMTRQGIMNTEAFFGQGTRLTVV.

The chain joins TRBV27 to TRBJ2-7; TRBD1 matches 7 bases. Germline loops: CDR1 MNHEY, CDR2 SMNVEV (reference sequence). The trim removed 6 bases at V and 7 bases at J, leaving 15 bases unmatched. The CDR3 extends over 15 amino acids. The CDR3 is CASRLRDSALGEQYF. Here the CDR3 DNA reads TGTGCCAGCAGACTCCGGGACAGTGCTCTAGGGGAGCAGTACTTC.

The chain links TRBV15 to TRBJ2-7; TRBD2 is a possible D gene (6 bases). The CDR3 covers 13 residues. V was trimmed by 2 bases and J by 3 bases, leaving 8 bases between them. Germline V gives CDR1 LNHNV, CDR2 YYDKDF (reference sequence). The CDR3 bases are TGTGCCACCAGCAGACTAGCGCACTACGAGCAGTACTTC. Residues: CATSRLAHYEQYF.

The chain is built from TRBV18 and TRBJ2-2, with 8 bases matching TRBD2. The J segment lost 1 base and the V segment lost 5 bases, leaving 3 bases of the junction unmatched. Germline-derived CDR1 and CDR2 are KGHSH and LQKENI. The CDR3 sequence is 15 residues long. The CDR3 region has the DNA TGTGCCAGCTCAACTCTAGCGGGGAACACCGGGGAGCTGTTTTTT. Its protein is CASSTLAGNTGELFF.